This T cell receptor (beta chain) was found in a study of blood T cell repertoires in COVID-19. Background on the study: Nucleic acid was either cDNA or gDNA, and it came from T cells, B-cell-depleted T cells, or PBMCs.

Trimming stripped 3 bases from V and 2 bases from J, with 12 bases between. Germline CDR1 is KGHSH and CDR2 is LQKENI. The CDR3 length is 15 residues. Measured with immunoSEQ multiplex PCR; TCRdb has only the in-frame clones, and not every one. The table includes fewer than 150,000 clones, 84% detected once. The gene calls are TRBV18 and TRBJ2-3; D possibly corresponds to TRBD1 (6 bases). This TCR came from a human donor in a cohort sampled during active COVID-19. Sequenced sample: peripheral blood. The CDR3 loop is CASSPAQGHTDTQYF. The CDR3, as DNA: TGTGCCAGCTCACCTGCACAGGGACACACAGATACGCAGTATTTT.